The present entry profiles one TCR beta chain with its context. Its antigen is not identified. This specimen comes from a study of OX40 agonist ivuxolimab in advanced cancers. Study summary: Ivuxolimab is an agonistic anti-OX40 (CD134) antibody, and patients were treated with it. Study-level findings and limits: CD8+ T cells were the subset that, on average, had more expanded clones than CD4+.

The method was immunoSEQ multiplex PCR; TCRdb's version includes in-frame clones alone and lacks a portion of them. Of approximately 60,000 clones listed, over 65% are singletons. Blood was sampled at baseline, cycle 4 day 1, and cycle 7 day 1. V was trimmed by 10 bases and J by 5 bases, leaving 11 bases between them. Per germline, CDR1 MNHNY and CDR2 SVGAGI (reference sequence). This CDR3 is built from 11 residues. The sequenced sample was CD4+ or CD8+ T cells sorted from blood, obtained in a trial of the OX40 agonist ivuxolimab. The gene calls are TRBV6-6 and TRBJ1-1; D uncertain. The source is an adult with an advanced solid tumor such as melanoma, head and neck, liver or kidney cancer. CDR3 sequence reads: CATKRGTEAFF. The CDR3 bases are TGTGCCACCAAACGGGGAACTGAAGCTTTCTTT.